One sample yielded the 21 T cell receptor beta chains listed below, sequenced in a study of blood T cells in healthy people across ages. Combining a sample-barcoded 5' primer with a J-beta primer mix, a second PCR ran for 7 to 11 cycles. A single record per CDR3 protein comes from TCRdb applying MiXCR to the 5' RACE reads. Of fewer than 900,000 distinct CDR3 sequences in the sample, 35% to 40% are singletons; the top ten hold 10% to 15%. Sequencing was done on a sample of blood. The receptors were gathered from a young man in good health.

In its sample, this clonotype was seen a few times. This chain connects TRBV4-1 to TRBJ2-7; 11 positions agree with TRBD1. V dropped 4 bases and J dropped 7; count of bases not matched to a gene: 9. Germline CDR1 MGHRA, CDR2 YSYEKL. This CDR3 contains 15 residues. The CDR3 loop reads CASSLTGQGVDEQYF. Written as DNA, the CDR3 is TGCGCCAGCAGCCTAACGGGACAGGGGGTCGATGAGCAGTACTTC.

This clonotype was observed a few times. The V call is TRBV4-3, the J call TRBJ1-2, with TRBD1 as a possible D gene (5 bases). Trimming left V 4 bases short and J 5 bases short, with 14 bases between. The CDR3 is 14 amino acids. Per germline, CDR1 LGHNA and CDR2 YSLEER. The chain's CDR3 is CASSPQMGVYGYTF. The CDR3 DNA sequence: TGCGCCAGCAGCCCCCAGATGGGGGTATATGGCTACACCTTC.

This clonotype appeared many times. The chain joins TRBV7-2 to TRBJ2-5; maybe TRBD1 (6 bases). Germline assignment: CDR1 SGHTA and CDR2 FQGNSA. With 3 bases removed from V and 4 bases from J, the gap between germline ends came to 12 bases. The CDR3 length is 14 residues. CDR3 in DNA: TGTGCCAGCAGCTTTGGACAGTCTAGAGAGACCCAGTACTTC. As protein: CASSFGQSRETQYF.

Many counts were recorded for this clonotype. The chain uses TRBV12-3 or TRBV12-4 and TRBJ2-1; D could derive from TRBD1 or TRBD2 (6 bases each). The CDR3 is 16 residues long. Trimming cost V 11 bases and J 1 base, with 21 bases left between them. In DNA form, the CDR3 reads TGTGCCGGACTCGGGGGCCGTTTATGGTCCTACAATGAGCAGTTCTTC. Translation: CAGLGGRLWSYNEQFF.

The chain is built from TRBV10-3 and TRBJ1-2; D is uncertain. Germline-derived CDR1 and CDR2 are ENHRY and SYGVKD. The V end was cut by 4 bases, the J end by 0 bases, with 15 bases between. The CDR3 consists of 16 residues. The CDR3 here is CAISGSQANSNYGYTF. The CDR3 DNA follows: TGTGCCATCAGTGGTTCGCAGGCCAACTCTAACTATGGCTACACCTTC.

There are a few counts of this clonotype. This chain uses TRBV3-1 with TRBJ2-1; 9 positions agree with TRBD1. This CDR3 has 15 residues. Looked up from germline, CDR1 is LGHDT and CDR2 is YNNKEL (reference sequence). V trimming: 4 bases; J trimming: 4 bases; junction bases outside the gene matches: 5. The CDR3 sequence is CASSPDRGWYNEQFF. The CDR3 DNA reads as TGTGCCAGCAGCCCCGACAGGGGGTGGTACAATGAGCAGTTCTTC.

This clonotype was counted at least ten times. The chain combines TRBV20-1 with TRBJ2-5; the match to TRBD2 covers 9 bases. Germline trimming cut 4 bases from V and 1 base from J; bases unmatched to any gene: 4. Germline V lookup: CDR1 DFQATT, CDR2 SNEGSKA (reference sequence). The CDR3 has 14 amino acids. The chain's CDR3 is CSATLAGVQETQYF. The CDR3 DNA sequence: TGCAGTGCTACTTTAGCGGGGGTCCAAGAGACCCAGTACTTC.

Turning to this clonotype: At one boundary the junction diverges from the germline segment, which might be a read error. The chain carries TRBV7-9 and TRBJ2-5; 8 nucleotides agree with TRBD1. The J call is uncertain, as TRBJ2-7 better fits the DNA end. CDR3 length: 13 residues. In germline, CDR1 is SEHNR, CDR2 FQNEAQ (reference sequence). In nucleotides, the CDR3 is TGTGCCCGCAGCTTAGCGGACAGGGACGAGCAGTACTTC. It translates to CARSLADRDEQYF.

The chain couples TRBV24-1 to TRBJ2-2; the match to TRBD1 covers 7 bases. Germline CDR1 reads KGHDR; CDR2 reads SFDVKD. V dropped 8 bases and J dropped 7; count of bases not matched to a gene: 6. The CDR3 spans 13 residues. This chain's CDR3 is CATTDREGGELFF. For the CDR3, the DNA is TGTGCCACCACTGACAGGGAAGGCGGGGAGCTGTTTTTT.

The chain has TRBV12-3 or TRBV12-4 and TRBJ1-1, with 9 bases identical to TRBD1. Trimming removed 3 bases from V and 0 bases from J; junction bases left unmatched: 5. This CDR3 region has 16 residues. DNA of the CDR3: TGTGCCAGCAGTTTGGGACAGGGCCCCATGAACACTGAAGCTTTCTTT. It codes for CASSLGQGPMNTEAFF.

The CDR3 protein is CSARNFRTGASYNEQFF. The CDR3 coding sequence is TGCAGTGCTAGAAATTTTCGGACGGGGGCGTCCTACAATGAGCAGTTCTTC. The V and J genes are TRBV20-1 and TRBJ2-1, with D tentatively TRBD1 or TRBD2 (6 bases each). This CDR3 comprises 17 residues. Germline CDR1 reads DFQATT; CDR2 reads SNEGSKA (reference sequence). Between the trimmed V and J ends, which lost 2 bases and 1 base, there was a span of 18 bases.

The table lists this clonotype with many counts. The rearrangement links TRBV12-3 or TRBV12-4 to TRBJ1-2, with no clear D. Trimming left V 5 bases short and J 8 bases short, with 18 bases between. The CDR3 consists of 14 residues. As DNA, the CDR3 is TGTGCCAGCAGTGGCCCGGTCGAACTGGAGGGCTACACCTTC. Protein sequence: CASSGPVELEGYTF.

This clonotype showed up just a few times. J is TRBJ2-5 and V is TRBV12-3 or TRBV12-4, with TRBD2 matching over 11 bases. V shed 7 bases, J shed 0 bases, and the junction held 4 bases outside the gene matches. This CDR3 region has 15 residues. The DNA of the CDR3 is TGTGCCAGCACCCGACTAGCGGGGAACCAAGAGACCCAGTACTTC. It yields the protein CASTRLAGNQETQYF.

The V call is TRBV25-1, the J call TRBJ2-7; no firm D call. The CDR3 sequence is 12 residues long. V gave up 5 bases and J gave up 7 bases, with 12 bases separating them. CDR1 and CDR2 (germline): MGHDK, SYGVNS. The CDR3 DNA follows: TGTGCCAGCAGTCGCAGTACCAATGAGCAGTACTTC. Amino acid sequence: CASSRSTNEQYF.

The gene calls are TRBV7-9 and TRBJ2-1, with D maybe TRBD1 (6 bases). From germline, CDR1 is SEHNR and CDR2 FQNEAQ (reference sequence). V dropped 5 bases and J dropped 5 bases, with 16 bases sitting between them. This CDR3 is 15 amino acids long. DNA of the CDR3: TGTGCCAGCAGCACACAGGGTTCGAGGGACAATGAGCAGTTCTTC. Amino acid sequence: CASSTQGSRDNEQFF.

This chain joins TRBV4-3 and TRBJ2-7; the match to TRBD2 covers 9 bases. This CDR3 region has 17 residues. Trimming cost V 0 bases and J 7 bases; bases outside gene matches: 13. CDR1 is LGHNA, CDR2 YSLEER, per germline. The CDR3 region has the DNA TGCGCCAGCAGCCAAGAGGTCCAGGCGGGGGGGTACAATGAGCAGTACTTC. This sequence encodes CASSQEVQAGGYNEQYF.

This clonotype was detected only once. This chain joins TRBV3-1 and TRBJ2-1; D call uncertain. V was cut by 0 bases and J by 10 bases, with 10 bases left in between. Germline loops: CDR1 LGHDT, CDR2 YNNKEL (reference sequence). The CDR3 consists of 13 residues. The chain's CDR3 is CASSQDLGREQFF. The CDR3 DNA follows: TGTGCCAGCAGCCAAGATCTCGGCAGGGAGCAGTTCTTC.

There are a few counts of this clonotype. The V call is TRBV5-5, the J call TRBJ1-6, with D unclear. This CDR3 comprises 15 residues. V lost 8 bases and J lost 5, with 17 bases in between. CDR1 and CDR2 from the germline V gene are SGHKS and YYEKEE (reference sequence). CDR3 loop: CARSVVGANNSPLHF. In DNA, the CDR3 is TGTGCCAGAAGCGTCGTGGGAGCTAATAATTCACCCCTCCACTTT. Looking up the rest from reference TRBV5-5 and TRBJ1-6 gives the full variable domain: DAGVTQSPTHLIKTRGQQVTLRCSPISGHKSVSWYQQVLGQGPQFIFQYYEKEERGRGNFPDRFSARQFPNYSSELNVNALLLGDSALYLCARSVVGANNSPLHFGNGTRLTVT.

The DNA for the CDR3 is TGTGCCAGCACCCTAGGACAGGGTTTATCGAATGAGCAGTACTTC. Encoded protein: CASTLGQGLSNEQYF. This chain uses TRBV2 with TRBJ2-7; 8 bases align to TRBD1. The CDR3 is made up of 15 amino acids. With V trimmed by 7 bases and J by 7 bases, 15 bases remained unmatched. In germline, CDR1 is SNHLY, CDR2 FYNNEI.

The chain links TRBV27 to TRBJ2-5; tentatively, D is TRBD1 (6 bases). Per the germline V gene, CDR1 is MNHEY and CDR2 is SMNVEV (reference sequence). The CDR3 is 13 residues long. The V end was cut by 5 bases, the J end by 11 bases, with 18 bases between. This CDR3 reads CASSPPDSRRQYF. CDR3 coding DNA: TGTGCCAGCAGTCCGCCGGACAGCAGAAGGCAGTACTTC.

Concerning this clonotype itself: Just one base apart from a much larger clone, this may be a read error. The chain carries TRBV14 and TRBJ1-2; D perhaps matches TRBD1 (6 bases). This CDR3 contains 13 residues. The germline gives CDR1 SGHDN, CDR2 FVKESK. Written as DNA, the CDR3 is TGTGTCAGCAGCCCCCAACAGGGCCGGGGCTACACCTTC. The encoded protein is CVSSPQQGRGYTF.